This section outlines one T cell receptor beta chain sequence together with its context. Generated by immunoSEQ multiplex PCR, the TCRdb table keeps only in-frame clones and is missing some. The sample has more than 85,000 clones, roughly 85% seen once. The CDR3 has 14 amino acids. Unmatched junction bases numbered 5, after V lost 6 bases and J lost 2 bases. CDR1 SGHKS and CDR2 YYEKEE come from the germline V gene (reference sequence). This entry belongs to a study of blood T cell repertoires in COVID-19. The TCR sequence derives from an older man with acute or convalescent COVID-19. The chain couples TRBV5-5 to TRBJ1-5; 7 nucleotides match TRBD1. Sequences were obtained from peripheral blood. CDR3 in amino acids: CASMQGVGNQPQHF. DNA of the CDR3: TGTGCCAGCATGCAGGGGGTGGGCAATCAGCCCCAGCATTTT.